Listed below are T cell receptor beta chains from one sample, sequenced in a study of shared clonotypes between healthy human individuals. The table came from immunoSEQ multiplex PCR; TCRdb's copy has only in-frame clones and leaves some out. The sample has millions of clones; roughly 91% are singletons. The sample was naive CD8+ T cells from PBMCs. The receptors were gathered from a man in his late teens or twenties in good health. Some clones in this sample may be carry-over from other donors' samples. Each CDR3 is given with its conserved first and last residue.

J gene	V gene	CDR3 protein
TRBJ2-7	TRBV10-2	CASSNSYEQYF
TRBJ2-5	TRBV10-2	CASSVGGLGETQYF
TRBJ1-1	TRBV2	CASSLEAFF
TRBJ2-7	TRBV27	CASSFRGDEQYF
TRBJ2-1	TRBV9	CASSQSGERNEQFF
TRBJ2-1	TRBV10-3	CAISPSSGSPNEQFF
TRBJ2-7	TRBV7-6	CASSPRTGGPFNEQYF
TRBJ2-7	TRBV29-1	CSVEFPDRRGYEQYF
TRBJ2-7	TRBV7-9	CASSSRTDYEQYF
TRBJ2-7	TRBV7-8	CASSLNPSMGEQYF
TRBJ1-5	TRBV5-6	CASSVLNQPQHF
TRBJ1-1	TRBV7-9	CASTEINTEAFF
TRBJ1-3	TRBV7-9	CASKGSTSGNTIYF
TRBJ2-1	TRBV5-4	CASAPLAEVHNEQFF
TRBJ2-5	TRBV5-4	CASSLAAGVGETQYF
TRBJ2-1	TRBV2	CASRLAGGYNEQFF
TRBJ1-4	TRBV28	CASSLDRPNEKLFF
TRBJ2-7	TRBV28	CASSLSVEREGGYEQYF
TRBJ1-5	TRBV4-2	CASSQGGTGQPQHF
TRBJ1-5	TRBV27	CASSPHAALNQPQHF
TRBJ2-1	TRBV14	CASSQDGRADEQFF
TRBJ2-7	TRBV11-3	CASSSRDIPYEQYF
TRBJ1-1	TRBV10-2	CASSDSGLRSEAFF